This T cell receptor (beta chain) appears in the sequencing data of a study of T cell clones after liver transplantation. Clones were read by immunoSEQ multiplex PCR, and TCRdb kept only the in-frame ones, dropping some. The table includes about 74,000 clones, 80% detected once. V lost 2 bases, J lost 3 bases, and 11 bases lay in between. Per the germline V gene, CDR1 is SGHTA and CDR2 is FQGNSA. This CDR3 region has 15 residues. The sample in question was CD4+ T cells from blood, obtained before liver transplant. The J gene is TRBJ2-1, the V gene TRBV7-2; D is uncertain. The sequence came from a human donor who received a liver transplant. Written as DNA, the CDR3 is TGTGCCAGCAGCTTAATCGGCCAAGACTACAATGAGCAGTTCTTC. It encodes CASSLIGQDYNEQFF.